The 8 T cell receptor beta chains given below trace back to one sample, sequenced in a study of shared clonotypes between healthy human individuals. The repertoire was sequenced with immunoSEQ multiplex PCR; TCRdb's copy has only in-frame clones and lacks some. Counted here are about a million clones, under 80% occurring once; the ten biggest clones make up approximately 1.5%. The sample consisted of memory CD4+ T cells sorted from blood. Subset described: CD45RA-negative fraction. The source of these receptors is a man in his late teens or twenties in good health.

Comment on this clone: Other DNA sequences within the sample encode an identical CDR3. This chain joins TRBV18 and TRBJ2-2; D unresolved. Germline CDR1 is KGHSH and CDR2 is LQKENI. Between the trimmed V and J ends, which lost 3 bases and 5 bases, there was a span of 7 bases. The CDR3 covers 13 residues. CDR3 in amino acids: CASSPSRTGELFF. CDR3 nucleotide sequence: TGTGCCAGCTCACCCAGTAGGACCGGGGAGCTGTTTTTT. The variable domain in full, with the rest retrieved from reference TRBV18 and TRBJ2-2, is NAGVMQNPRHLVRRRGQEARLRCSPMKGHSHVYWYRQLPEEGLKFMVYLQKENIIDESGMPKERFSAEFPKEGPSILRIQQVVRGDSAAYFCASSPSRTGELFFGEGSRLTVL.

The V gene is TRBV2, the J gene TRBJ2-5, with TRBD1 matching 8 bases. V gave up 0 bases and J gave up 5 bases; unmatched junction bases: 8. The CDR3 is made up of 16 amino acids. The germline V gene has CDR1 SNHLY and CDR2 FYNNEI. This CDR3 reads CASSEARTGFWETQYF. The CDR3 DNA is TGTGCCAGCAGTGAAGCCCGGACAGGGTTTTGGGAGACCCAGTACTTC.

The CDR3 reads CASSVDGQGITYEQYF. CDR3 DNA: TGTGCCAGCAGCGTAGATGGGCAGGGTATCACCTACGAGCAGTACTTC. The genes are TRBV9 and TRBJ2-7, with a tentative D call TRBD1 (5 bases). V shed 0 bases and J shed 2 bases, with 15 bases lying between them. The CDR3 has 16 amino acids. CDR1 is SGDLS and CDR2 is YYNGEE in the germline V gene.

The chain combines TRBV10-3 with TRBJ2-5; D gene uncertain. There are 14 residues in the CDR3. CDR1 is ENHRY and CDR2 is SYGVKD in the germline V gene. The V and J ends lost 2 bases and 4 bases respectively, with 11 bases between them. This chain's CDR3 is CAISEPGPTETQYF. For the CDR3, the DNA is TGTGCCATCAGTGAGCCCGGCCCGACAGAGACCCAGTACTTC.

The chain uses TRBV11-3 and TRBJ2-1; D might be TRBD2 (5 bases). The CDR3 extends over 13 amino acids. Germline V CDR1 and CDR2: SGHNT, YENEEA. V shed 1 base and J shed 8 bases, with 9 bases lying between them. The CDR3 bases are TGTGCCAGCAGCTTAGGAGGGAGCTATGAGCAGTTCTTC. It yields the protein CASSLGGSYEQFF.

This chain joins TRBV18 and TRBJ1-1; no definite D call. V was cut by 2 bases and J by 3 bases, with 16 bases left in between. The CDR3 spans 16 residues. In germline, CDR1 is KGHSH, CDR2 LQKENI. The CDR3 DNA is TGTGCCAGCTCACCAGTATTAAAGCACCGCCACACTGAAGCTTTCTTT. It encodes CASSPVLKHRHTEAFF.

The J gene is TRBJ1-1, the V gene TRBV7-9, with 7 bases identical to TRBD1. In germline, CDR1 is SEHNR, CDR2 FQNEAQ (reference sequence). CDR3 length equals 15 residues. J lost 0 bases, V lost 2 bases, and 3 bases had no gene match. The CDR3 coding sequence is TGTGCCAGCAGCTTATCAGGGGGTTTGAACACTGAAGCTTTCTTT. It is translated as CASSLSGGLNTEAFF.

The V gene is TRBV5-1, the J gene TRBJ2-7; TRBD1 agrees at 8 bases. The CDR3 contains 14 residues. The germline gives CDR1 SGHRS, CDR2 YFSETQ. V trimming: 1 base; J trimming: 5 bases; junction bases outside the gene matches: 5. The CDR3 nucleotides are TGCGCCAGCAGCTTGTTAGGACAGGGCCACGAGCAGTACTTC. Translation: CASSLLGQGHEQYF.